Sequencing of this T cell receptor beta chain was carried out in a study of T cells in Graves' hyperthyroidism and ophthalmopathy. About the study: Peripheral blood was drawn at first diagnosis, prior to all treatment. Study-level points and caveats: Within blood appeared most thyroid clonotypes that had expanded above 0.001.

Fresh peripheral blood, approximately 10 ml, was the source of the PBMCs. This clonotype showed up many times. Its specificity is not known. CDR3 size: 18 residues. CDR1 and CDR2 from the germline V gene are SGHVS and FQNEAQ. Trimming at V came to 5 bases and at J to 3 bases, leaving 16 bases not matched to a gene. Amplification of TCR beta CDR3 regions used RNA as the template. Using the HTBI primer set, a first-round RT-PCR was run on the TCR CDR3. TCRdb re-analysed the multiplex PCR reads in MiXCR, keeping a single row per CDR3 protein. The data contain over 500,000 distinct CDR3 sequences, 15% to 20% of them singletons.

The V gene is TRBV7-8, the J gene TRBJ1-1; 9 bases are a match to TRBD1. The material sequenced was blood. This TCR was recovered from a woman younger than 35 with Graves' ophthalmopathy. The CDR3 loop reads CASSRLWDRVSRDTEAFF. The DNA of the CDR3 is TGTGCCAGCAGCCGCCTTTGGGACAGGGTGAGTCGCGACACTGAAGCTTTCTTT.